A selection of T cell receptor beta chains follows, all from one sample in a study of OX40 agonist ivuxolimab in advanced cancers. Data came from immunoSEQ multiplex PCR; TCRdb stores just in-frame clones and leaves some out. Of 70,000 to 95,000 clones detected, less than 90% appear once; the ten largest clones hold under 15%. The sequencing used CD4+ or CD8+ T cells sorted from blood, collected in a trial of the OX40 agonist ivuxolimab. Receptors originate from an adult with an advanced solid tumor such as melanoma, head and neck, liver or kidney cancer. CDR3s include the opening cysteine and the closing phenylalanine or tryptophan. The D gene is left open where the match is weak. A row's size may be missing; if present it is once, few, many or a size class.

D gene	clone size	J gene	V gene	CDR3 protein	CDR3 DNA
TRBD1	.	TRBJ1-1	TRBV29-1	CSVEGAQGGTEAFF	TGCAGCGTTGAAGGCGCACAGGGGGGGACTGAAGCTTTCTTT
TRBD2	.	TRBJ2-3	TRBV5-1	CASRSGTSGGTDTQYF	TGCGCCAGCAGGTCGGGAACTAGCGGGGGCACAGATACGCAGTATTTT
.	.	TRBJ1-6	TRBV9	CASSVGRGSPLHF	TGTGCCAGCAGCGTAGGAAGGGGTTCACCCCTCCACTTT
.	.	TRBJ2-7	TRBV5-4	CASSLGTYEQYF	TGTGCCAGCAGCTTGGGAACCTACGAGCAGTACTTC
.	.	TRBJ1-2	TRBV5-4	CASSPGGGWGYGYTF	TGTGCCAGCAGCCCCGGGGGGGGCTGGGGCTATGGCTACACCTTC
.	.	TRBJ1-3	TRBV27	CASSLITGNTIYF	TGTGCCAGCAGTTTAATCACTGGAAACACCATATATTTT
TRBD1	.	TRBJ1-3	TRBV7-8	CASSSPGRGQGSGNTIYF	TGTGCCAGCAGCTCTCCCGGGAGGGGACAGGGTTCTGGAAACACCATATATTTT
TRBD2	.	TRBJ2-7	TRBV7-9	CASSLAGGRAYEQYF	TGTGCCAGCAGCTTAGCTGGCGGGAGGGCCTACGAGCAGTACTTC
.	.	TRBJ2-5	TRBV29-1	CSVEEGSTGIGETQYF	TGCAGCGTTGAAGAGGGGAGCACAGGGATTGGGGAGACCCAGTACTTC
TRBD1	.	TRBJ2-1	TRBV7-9	CASSLPSRTGPVKNEQFF	TGTGCCAGCAGCTTACCTTCCAGGACAGGGCCCGTCAAGAATGAGCAGTTCTTC
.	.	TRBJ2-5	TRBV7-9	CASSLSEEETQYF	TGTGCCAGCAGCTTATCCGAAGAAGAGACCCAGTACTTC
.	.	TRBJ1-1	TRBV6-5	CASSTNVGSGMAFF	TGTGCCAGCAGTACCAACGTCGGGAGCGGAATGGCTTTCTTT
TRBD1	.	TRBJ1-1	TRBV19	CASRRDRPRTEAFF	TGTGCCAGTAGAAGGGACAGACCCAGGACTGAAGCTTTCTTT
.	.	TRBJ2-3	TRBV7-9	CASSLSQADTQYF	TGTGCCAGCAGCTTAAGTCAGGCAGATACGCAGTATTTT
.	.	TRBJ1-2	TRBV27	CASSSRGGTGYTF	TGTGCCAGCAGTTCAAGAGGGGGGACAGGCTACACCTTC
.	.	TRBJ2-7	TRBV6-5	CASSWDQVEQYF	TGTGCCAGCAGTTGGGACCAAGTTGAGCAGTACTTC
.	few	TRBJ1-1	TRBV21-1	CASSKGAMDTEAFF	TGTGCCAGCAGCAAGGGGGCTATGGACACTGAAGCTTTCTTT
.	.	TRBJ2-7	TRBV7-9	CASSLPSSYEQYF	TGTGCCAGCAGCTTGCCCAGCTCCTACGAGCAGTACTTC
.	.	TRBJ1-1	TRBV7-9	CASSSNPKAFF	TGTGCCAGCAGCTCCAACCCAAAAGCTTTCTTT
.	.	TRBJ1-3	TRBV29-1	CSVEAGISGNTIYF	TGCAGCGTTGAAGCGGGGATCTCTGGAAACACCATATATTTT
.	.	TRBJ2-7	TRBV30	CASEPRSSYEQYF	TGTGCCAGCGAGCCAAGGAGCTCCTACGAGCAGTACTTC
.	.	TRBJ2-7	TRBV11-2	CASSLGSFPFEQYF	TGTGCCAGCAGCTTAGGGTCATTTCCCTTCGAGCAGTACTTC
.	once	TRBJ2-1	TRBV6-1	CASSEPRLSSYNEQFF	TGTGCCAGCAGTGAACCACGGCTTAGCAGCTACAATGAGCAGTTCTTC
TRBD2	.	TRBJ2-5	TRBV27	CASSLGSGREETQYF	TGTGCCAGCAGTTTAGGGAGCGGGAGGGAAGAGACCCAGTACTTC
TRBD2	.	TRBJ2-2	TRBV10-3	CAISPGLAANTGELFF	TGTGCCATCAGTCCGGGACTAGCGGCGAACACCGGGGAGCTGTTTTTT
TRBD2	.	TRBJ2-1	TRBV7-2	CASSSHGGGRMSYNEQFF	TGTGCCAGCAGCTCCCATGGGGGCGGGAGGATGTCCTACAATGAGCAGTTCTTC
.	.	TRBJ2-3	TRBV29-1	CSVERTPDTQYF	TGCAGCGTTGAAAGGACTCCAGATACGCAGTATTTT
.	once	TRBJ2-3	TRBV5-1	CASSLVNTQYF	TGCGCCAGCAGCTTAGTGAATACGCAGTATTTT
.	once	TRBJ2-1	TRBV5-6	CASSLGWWVGDNEQFF	TGTGCCAGCAGCTTGGGATGGTGGGTGGGAGACAATGAGCAGTTCTTC
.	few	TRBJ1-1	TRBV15	CATRRGIGDEAFF	TGTGCCACCAGGAGAGGGATAGGAGATGAAGCTTTCTTT
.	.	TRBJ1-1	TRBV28	CASSVGGTSTEAFF	TGTGCCAGCAGCGTCGGGGGTACGAGCACTGAAGCTTTCTTT
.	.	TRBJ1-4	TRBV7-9	CASSFLSGPLGEKLFF	TGTGCCAGCAGCTTTCTTAGCGGCCCTTTGGGGGAAAAACTGTTTTTT
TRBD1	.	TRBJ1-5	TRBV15	CATSREGQLNQPQHF	TGTGCCACCAGCAGAGAGGGACAGCTTAATCAGCCCCAGCATTTT
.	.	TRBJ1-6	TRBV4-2	CASSQDEQNNSPLHF	TGTGCCAGCAGCCAAGACGAACAAAATAATTCACCCCTCCACTTT
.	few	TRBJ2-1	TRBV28	CASHRVYNEQFF	TGTGCCAGCCACAGGGTCTACAATGAGCAGTTCTTC
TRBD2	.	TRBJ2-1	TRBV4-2	CASSHMTSGGNNEQFF	TGTGCCAGCAGCCACATGACTAGCGGGGGAAACAATGAGCAGTTCTTC